Described below is a single TCR beta chain sequence and its context. These data originate in a study of blood T cell repertoires in COVID-19. Turning to the study itself: PBMCs, B-cell-depleted T cells, or T cells provided the cDNA or gDNA that made up the material.

Using immunoSEQ multiplex PCR, the repertoire was profiled, and TCRdb retains in-frame clones only, with some absent. The table shows roughly 60,000 clones, with roughly 90% occurring only once. V lost 1 base and J lost 4; bases outside the gene matches: 9. This CDR3 spans 17 amino acids. The TCR comes from a woman older than 75 with active COVID-19. The chain carries TRBV23-1 and TRBJ2-1, with 8 nucleotides matching TRBD2. TRBV23-1 carries the ORF label, with uncertain function. The sequenced sample consisted of peripheral blood. The CDR3 DNA follows: TGCGCCAGCAGTCAATTGAATAGCGGGGAGATATACAATGAGCAGTTCTTC. This codes for CASSQLNSGEIYNEQFF.